This record looks at one T cell receptor (beta chain) sequence and its context. The CDR3 has 11 residues. Germline V gene lookup returns CDR1 SGHRS and CDR2 YFSETQ. Trimming took off 4 bases at V and 9 bases at J, with 9 bases between the two ends. The data were taken from a study of blood T cell repertoires in COVID-19. The wider study: PBMCs, B-cell-depleted T cells, or T cells were the source of the cDNA or gDNA that made up the material.

Authors' methods: Reference gene primer amplification yielded estimated nucleated cell counts. Here immunoSEQ multiplex PCR was the method, and the copy in TCRdb shows in-frame clones only, minus some. D and trimming were read from the DNA, whereas the V and J calls and clone size are those reported in that table. The data hold about 120,000 clones, with 75% to 80% observed a single time. The sequenced sample consisted of peripheral blood. V usage is TRBV5-1 and J usage is TRBJ2-3, with D hard to call. This clonotype originated in a woman at least 80 years old with active or convalescent COVID-19. The CDR3 spells CASSVGETQYF. CDR3 sequence (DNA): TGCGCCAGCAGCGTGGGCGAGACGCAGTATTTT.